The 15 T cell receptor beta chains below all came from one sample that was sequenced in a study of CD8+ T cells in alopecia areata. Described treatment: oral pan-JAK inhibitor, 5-10 mg twice daily. The authors extracted RNA and reverse transcribed it into cDNA as the sequencing template. Profiled with immunoSEQ multiplex PCR; TCRdb holds only in-frame clones, not every one. The table lists 87,000 or so clones, about three quarters of them singletons. The specimen was CD8+ T cells sorted from blood, collected around week 42, from a patient treated with tofacitinib. The receptors stem from a human donor with alopecia areata.

The chain is built from TRBV23-1 and TRBJ2-3, with 10 bases fitting TRBD2. TRBV23-1 is designated an ORF whose function remains uncertain. Losses at the gene ends were 7 bases for V and 7 bases for J; bases not matched to a gene: 17. CDR3 length: 17 residues. The CDR3 here is CASTENRLAGGGNTQYF. In nucleotides, the CDR3 is TGCGCCAGCACCGAAAACCGTTTAGCGGGGGGAGGAAATACGCAGTATTTT.

The chain combines TRBV7-3 with TRBJ2-5; perhaps TRBD1 as D (6 bases). Germline-derived CDR1 and CDR2 are SGHTA and FQGTGA. The V end lost 5 bases, the J end lost 5 bases, and 15 bases lay between the germline ends. CDR3 length equals 14 residues. DNA of the CDR3: TGTGCCAGCAGCCCCGAAACAGGGTACGAGACCCAGTACTTC. It is translated as CASSPETGYETQYF.

The chain couples TRBV6-5 to TRBJ2-7; D not certain. The CDR3 is 11 residues long. The V gene's germline CDR1 is MNHEY and CDR2 SVGAGI. With 3 bases removed from V and 3 bases from J, the gap between germline ends came to 3 bases. The CDR3 DNA reads as TGTGCCAGCAGTTATTACTACGAGCAGTACTTC. Translated, it gives CASSYYYEQYF.

A word on this clone: This specimen includes other DNA sequences encoding the same CDR3. The chain carries TRBV2 and TRBJ2-2; D possibly corresponds to TRBD1 (5 bases). The CDR3 is 14 residues long. Per germline, CDR1 SNHLY and CDR2 FYNNEI. Trimming cost V 3 bases and J 1 base, with 6 bases left between them. CDR3 amino acids: CASSETENTGELFF. The CDR3 DNA reads TGTGCCAGCAGTGAGACAGAGAACACCGGGGAGCTGTTTTTT.

This clone was counted a few times. This sequence joins TRBV5-6 and TRBJ2-2; no reliable D call. The ends were cut back, 3 bases at V and 4 bases at J, with 1 base in the middle. The V gene's germline CDR1 is SGHDT and CDR2 YYEEEE. This CDR3 is 11 amino acids long. CDR3 sequence (DNA): TGTGCCAGCAGCTCCACCGGGGAGCTGTTTTTT. As protein: CASSSTGELFF.

V usage is TRBV19 and J usage is TRBJ1-2; D may be TRBD1 (5 bases). Germline V lookup: CDR1 LNHDA, CDR2 SQIVND (reference sequence). The CDR3 is 12 residues long. V dropped 8 bases and J dropped 8 bases, with 15 bases sitting between them. This chain's CDR3 is CASGTGRRGYTF. The CDR3 coding sequence is TGTGCCAGTGGCACAGGTCGTCGCGGCTACACCTTC.

The J gene is TRBJ2-2, the V gene TRBV29-1; D is undetermined. The CDR3 runs to 13 residues. Germline-derived CDR1 and CDR2 are SQVTM and ANQGSEA. The ends were cut back, 4 bases at V and 0 bases at J, with 6 bases in the middle. The CDR3 nucleotides are TGCAGCGTTGGGCTCCCGAACACCGGGGAGCTGTTTTTT. It yields the protein CSVGLPNTGELFF.

The gene calls are TRBV6-6 and TRBJ1-4, with D maybe TRBD1 (5 bases). Germline V gene lookup returns CDR1 MNHNY and CDR2 SVGAGI (reference sequence). V shed 6 bases and J shed 7 bases, with 9 bases lying between them. The CDR3 spans 12 residues. Here the CDR3 reads CASRGDGEKLFF. Here the CDR3 DNA reads TGTGCCAGCAGGGGGGACGGTGAAAAACTGTTTTTT.

The chain links TRBV27 to TRBJ2-3; TRBD2 agrees at 8 bases. After removal of 5 bases from V and 4 bases from J, the junction contained 8 bases not matched to a gene. CDR1 is MNHEY and CDR2 is SMNVEV in the germline V gene (reference sequence). This CDR3 has 15 residues. CDR3 DNA: TGTGCCAGCAGTCCCTCAGCGGGGGTAGCAGATACGCAGTATTTT. This translates into CASSPSAGVADTQYF.

The chain links TRBV29-1 to TRBJ1-4; TRBD1 matches 7 bases. CDR1 is SQVTM and CDR2 is ANQGSEA in the germline V gene. CDR3 size: 14 residues. J was trimmed by 6 bases and V by 0 bases; bases with no gene match: 4. The CDR3: CSVEEGDRDEKLFF. CDR3 nucleotide sequence: TGCAGCGTTGAAGAGGGAGACAGGGATGAAAAACTGTTTTTT.

This chain connects TRBV5-1 to TRBJ1-6, with a possible D match to TRBD1 (6 bases). The CDR3 has 16 residues. Germline CDR1 reads SGHRS; CDR2 reads YFSETQ. V lost 4 bases, J lost 3 bases, and 14 bases lay in between. CDR3 DNA: TGCGCCAGCAGCCCCAAGGGGGACGACTATAATTCACCCCTCCACTTT. Its protein is CASSPKGDDYNSPLHF.

In its sample, this clone was seen once. The chain carries TRBV29-1 and TRBJ1-2; 7 bases are a match to TRBD1. The CDR3 runs to 14 residues. The germline CDR1 and CDR2 sequences are SQVTM and ANQGSEA. V lost 0 bases and J lost 8; bases outside the gene matches: 9. The CDR3 loop is CSVEEGAGGFGYTF. Written as DNA, the CDR3 is TGCAGCGTTGAAGAAGGGGCAGGGGGGTTCGGCTACACCTTC. Drawing the rest from reference TRBV29-1 and TRBJ1-2, the complete variable domain is SAVISQKPSRDICQRGTSLTIQCQVDSQVTMMFWYRQQPGQSLTLIATANQGSEATYESGFVIDKFPISRPNLTFSTLTVSNMSPEDSSIYLCSVEEGAGGFGYTFGSGTRLTVV.

The gene calls are TRBV9 and TRBJ2-1; weak D call: TRBD1 (6 bases). The CDR3 sequence is 15 residues long. Trimming stripped 3 bases from V and 7 bases from J, with 17 bases between. The V gene's germline CDR1 is SGDLS and CDR2 YYNGEE. The CDR3 bases are TGTGCCAGCAGCGATAATCAGGGGATACGAAATGAGCAGTTCTTC. It yields the protein CASSDNQGIRNEQFF.

The chain is built from TRBV7-2 and TRBJ1-2, with no clear D. Germline V gives CDR1 SGHTA, CDR2 FQGNSA. Trimming stripped 11 bases from V and 7 bases from J, with 11 bases between. The CDR3 consists of 10 residues. The CDR3: CAQWPTGYTF. The DNA of the CDR3 is TGTGCCCAGTGGCCGACTGGCTACACCTTC.

This clone was observed a few times. This chain uses TRBV6-5 with TRBJ2-2; D is unclear. The CDR3 is 14 amino acids. Between the trimmed V and J ends, which lost 6 bases and 6 bases, there was a span of 14 bases. CDR1 and CDR2 from the germline V gene are MNHEY and SVGAGI. This CDR3 is CASRTSSEAGELFF. CDR3 DNA sequence: TGTGCCAGCAGGACATCCTCCGAGGCCGGGGAGCTGTTTTTT.